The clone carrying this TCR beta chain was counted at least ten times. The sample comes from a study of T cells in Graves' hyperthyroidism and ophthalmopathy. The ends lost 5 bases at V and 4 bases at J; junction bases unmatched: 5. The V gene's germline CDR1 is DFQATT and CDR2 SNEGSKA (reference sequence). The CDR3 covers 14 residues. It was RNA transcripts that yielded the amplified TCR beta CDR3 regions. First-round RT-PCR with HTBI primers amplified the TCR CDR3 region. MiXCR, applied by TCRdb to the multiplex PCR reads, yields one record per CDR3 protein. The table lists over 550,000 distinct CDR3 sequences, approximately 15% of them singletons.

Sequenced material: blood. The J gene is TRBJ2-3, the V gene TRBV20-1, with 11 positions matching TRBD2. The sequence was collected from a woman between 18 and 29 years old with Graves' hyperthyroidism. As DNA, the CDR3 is TGCAGTGCTGTAGCGGGAGGGCGCGCAGATACGCAGTATTTT. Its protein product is CSAVAGGRADTQYF.